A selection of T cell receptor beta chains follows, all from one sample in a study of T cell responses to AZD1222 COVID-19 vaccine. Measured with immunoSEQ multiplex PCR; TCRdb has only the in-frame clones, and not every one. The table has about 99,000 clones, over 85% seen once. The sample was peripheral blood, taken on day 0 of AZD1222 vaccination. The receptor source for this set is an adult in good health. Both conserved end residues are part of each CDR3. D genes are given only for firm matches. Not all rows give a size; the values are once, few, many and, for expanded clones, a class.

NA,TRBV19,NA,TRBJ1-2,TGTGCCAGTAGTTTCGGGGGCAGGGGCTACACCTTC,CASSFGGRGYTF
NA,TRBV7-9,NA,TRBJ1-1,TGTGCCAGCAGCCCCCTAGGGGGATCAACATATGCTTTCTTT,CASSPLGGSTYAFF
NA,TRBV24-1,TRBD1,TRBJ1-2,TGTGCCACCGGTGGGGGACAGGGGCATGGCTACACCTTC,CATGGGQGHGYTF
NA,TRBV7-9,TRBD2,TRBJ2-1,TGTGCCAGCAGCTCTGTCGGACTAGCGGGAGTTGGTGAGCAGTTCTTC,CASSSVGLAGVGEQFF
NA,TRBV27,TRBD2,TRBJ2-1,TGTGCCAGCCAAAGCGGGAGAAGCCTCCTCTCCTCCTACAATGAGCAGTTCTTC,CASQSGRSLLSSYNEQFF
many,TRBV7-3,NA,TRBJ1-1,TGTGCCAGCAGCTTCGGTTCTGACACTGAAGCTTTCTTT,CASSFGSDTEAFF
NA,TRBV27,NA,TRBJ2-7,TGTGCCAGCACCGGGGGTTCCTCCTACGAGCAGTACTTC,CASTGGSSYEQYF
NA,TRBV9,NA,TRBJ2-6,TGTGCCAGCAGCGTAGGTGTAGTAAGCTCTGGGGCCAACGTCCTGACTTTC,CASSVGVVSSGANVLTF
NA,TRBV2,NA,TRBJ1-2,TGTGCCAGCAGTGAAAGGGGGGCCGGGGAGAACTATGGCTACACCTTC,CASSERGAGENYGYTF
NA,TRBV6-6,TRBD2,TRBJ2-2,TGTGCCAGCATCCTAGCGGGGATTACCGGGGAGCTGTTTTTT,CASILAGITGELFF
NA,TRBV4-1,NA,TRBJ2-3,TGCGCCAGCAGCCAAGAAAGCGGGTACGGTACGCAGTATTTT,CASSQESGYGTQYF
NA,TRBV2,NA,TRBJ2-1,TGTGCCAGCAGTGAAGGGGGAAGAATATGGCAGTTCTTC,CASSEGGRIWQFF
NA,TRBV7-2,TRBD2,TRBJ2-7,TGTGCCAGCAGCACCCCTAGCGGTCTGACCTACGAGCAGTACTTC,CASSTPSGLTYEQYF
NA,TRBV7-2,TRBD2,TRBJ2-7,TGTGCCAGCAGCTTACAGGCCGGACTAGCGGATGAGCAGTACTTC,CASSLQAGLADEQYF
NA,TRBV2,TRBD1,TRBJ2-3,TGTGCCAGCAGTGAATGGGACAGGGCTAGCACAGATACGCAGTATTTT,CASSEWDRASTDTQYF
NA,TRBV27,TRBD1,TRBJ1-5,TGTGCCAGCAGTCCCACAGGGGGCTCCAGCAATCAGCCCCAGCATTTT,CASSPTGGSSNQPQHF
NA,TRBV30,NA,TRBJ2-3,TGTGCCTGGAGCCAGGCTAGCGCCCTCACAGATACGCAGTATTTT,CAWSQASALTDTQYF
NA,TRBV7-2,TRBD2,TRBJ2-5,TGTGCCAGCAGCGCCAGGCTAGCGGGAGAGATCGGAAAAGAGACCCAGTACTTC,CASSARLAGEIGKETQYF
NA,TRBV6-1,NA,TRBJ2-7,TGTGCCAGCAGTGAATCCCCGGGAGAAGGGTACGAGCAGTACTTC,CASSESPGEGYEQYF
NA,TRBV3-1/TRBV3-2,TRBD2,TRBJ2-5,TGTGCCAGCAGCCCGACGGGGCTTAGCGGGAGGGAGACCCAGTACTTC,CASSPTGLSGRETQYF
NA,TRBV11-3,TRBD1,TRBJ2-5,TGTGCCAGCAGCCCAAGGGACAGGGGGGAGACCCAGTACTTC,CASSPRDRGETQYF
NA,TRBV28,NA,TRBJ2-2,TGTGCCAGCAGTTTCTCCTCTGGAGGCTCCGGGGAGCTGTTTTTT,CASSFSSGGSGELFF
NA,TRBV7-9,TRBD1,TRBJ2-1,TGTGCCAGCAGCAGCGCCGGACAGGGCATTTACAATGAGCAGTTCTTC,CASSSAGQGIYNEQFF
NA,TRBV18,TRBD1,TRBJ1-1,TGTGCCAGCTCAGGACAGGGAAATACTGAAGCTTTCTTT,CASSGQGNTEAFF
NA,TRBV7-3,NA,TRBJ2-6,TGTGCCAGCAGCCCCCTTGCTTCTGGGGCCAACGTCCTGACTTTC,CASSPLASGANVLTF
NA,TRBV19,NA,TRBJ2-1,TGTGCCAGTAGTACTGCCATTCGGACTACTTCTTATCGTGAGCAGTTCTTC,CASSTAIRTTSYREQFF
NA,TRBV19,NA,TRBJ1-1,TGTGCCAGTAGTACCGGGCTCTTCACTGAAGCTTTCTTT,CASSTGLFTEAFF
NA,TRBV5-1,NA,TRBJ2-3,TGCGCCAGCAGCTTTGGTGGGGCTAGTTTGCTCGATACGCAGTATTTT,CASSFGGASLLDTQYF
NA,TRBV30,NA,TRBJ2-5,TGTGCCTGGGGAAGGGACTTACAAGAGACCCAGTACTTC,CAWGRDLQETQYF
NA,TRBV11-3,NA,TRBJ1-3,TGTGCCAGCAGCTTAGCAGTCTCTGGAAACACCATATATTTT,CASSLAVSGNTIYF
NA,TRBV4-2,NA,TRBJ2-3,TGTGCCAGCAGCCAAGGGAAAGCAGATACGCAGTATTTT,CASSQGKADTQYF
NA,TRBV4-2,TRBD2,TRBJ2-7,TGTGCCAGCAGCCAAGTGGCTAGCGGGAGGTACGAGCAGTACTTC,CASSQVASGRYEQYF
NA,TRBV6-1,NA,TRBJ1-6,TGTGCCAGCAGTGAGAGTTTAGAGAATTCACCCCTCCACTTT,CASSESLENSPLHF
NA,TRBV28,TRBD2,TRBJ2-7,TGTGCCAGCAGACCTGGGACTAGCGGGAGAACCCACGAGCAGTACTTC,CASRPGTSGRTHEQYF
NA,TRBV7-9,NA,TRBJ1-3,TGTGCCAGCAGCTCATCTTCGGGGACTTACGAGAGCTCTGGAAACACCATATATTTT,CASSSSSGTYESSGNTIYF
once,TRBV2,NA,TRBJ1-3,TGTGCCAGCGGAACCTATAGGGGAGGTAGCACCATATATTTT,CASGTYRGGSTIYF
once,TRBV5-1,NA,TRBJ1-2,TGCGCCAGCAGCTTGGACGGCATTGCTGCTGGTTATGGCTACACCTTC,CASSLDGIAAGYGYTF